These 13 T cell receptor beta chains share one sample of origin, sequenced in a study of molecular identifiers for immune sequencing clone quantification. One entry per CDR3 protein, called by TCRdb with MiXCR from the PCR reads. The sample lists around 460,000 distinct CDR3 sequences; roughly 24% were seen once. Input material: naive CD8+ T cells from blood, with Jurkat cell RNA spiked in. The subset was: FACS-sorted CD8+CD4-CCR7+CD45RA+ naive T cells. The receptor source for this set is a human donor in good health. Some libraries in this study had Jurkat cell RNA spiked in.

There are many counts of this clonotype. The chain couples TRBV6-2 or TRBV6-3 to TRBJ2-3; 10 bases agree with TRBD1. Trimming removed 3 bases from V and 4 bases from J; junction bases left unmatched: 10. The CDR3 has 17 residues. Per the germline V gene, CDR1 is MNHEY and CDR2 is SVGEGT. The CDR3 region has the DNA TGTGCCAGCAGTTATGACGGACAGGGGGTGCCGGCAGATACGCAGTATTTT. Encoded protein: CASSYDGQGVPADTQYF.

CDR3 protein: CASTISPDSPLHF. The CDR3, as DNA: TGTGCCAGCACCATCTCTCCGGATTCACCCCTCCACTTT. The rearrangement links TRBV27 to TRBJ1-6; D remains unclear. Germline V gene lookup returns CDR1 MNHEY and CDR2 SMNVEV (reference sequence). CDR3 length: 13 amino acids. V was pared by 7 bases and J by 8 bases, with 12 bases between.

This clonotype was found a few times. The chain combines TRBV20-1 with TRBJ2-3, with unresolved D. The CDR3 has 14 residues. Germline CDR1 and CDR2: DFQATT and SNEGSKA (reference sequence). Between the trimmed V and J ends, which lost 6 bases and 4 bases, there was a span of 17 bases. The CDR3 spells CSAARGVEPDTQYF. In DNA form, the CDR3 reads TGCAGTGCCGCCAGAGGTGTTGAGCCAGATACGCAGTATTTT.

The chain is built from TRBV10-3 and TRBJ2-7; 8 bases match TRBD2. CDR1 ENHRY and CDR2 SYGVKD come from the germline V gene. V gave up 8 bases and J gave up 5 bases; unmatched junction bases: 11. The CDR3 length is 14 residues. The CDR3 nucleotides read TGTGCCATCCGTAGCGGGGCGGGAAGGAACGAGCAGTACTTC. Protein sequence: CAIRSGAGRNEQYF.

The gene calls are TRBV25-1 and TRBJ1-6; D unclear. CDR1 is MGHDK, CDR2 SYGVNS, per germline. V was trimmed by 3 bases and J by 7 bases, leaving 13 bases between them. This CDR3 is built from 15 residues. CDR3 protein: CASSDEGGSNSPLHF. The CDR3 DNA reads as TGTGCCAGCAGTGATGAGGGCGGTTCAAATTCACCCCTCCACTTT.

This clonotype was seen a handful of times. The chain has TRBV20-1 and TRBJ2-5, with D perhaps matching TRBD2 (5 bases). The CDR3 covers 15 residues. The V gene's germline CDR1 is DFQATT and CDR2 SNEGSKA (reference sequence). V lost 0 bases and J 3 bases, leaving 14 bases between the germline ends. CDR3 amino acids: CSARDRRQVEETQYF. CDR3 sequence (DNA): TGCAGTGCTAGAGATCGGAGGCAGGTGGAAGAGACCCAGTACTTC.

The chain carries TRBV9 and TRBJ1-5; TRBD1 agrees at 10 bases. The CDR3 has 15 residues. J gave up 5 bases and V 2 bases, and 4 bases lay outside the gene matches. Looked up from germline, CDR1 is SGDLS and CDR2 is YYNGEE. CDR3 protein: CASSVSGTGDQPQHF. CDR3 nucleotide sequence: TGTGCCAGCAGCGTTTCGGGGACAGGGGATCAGCCCCAGCATTTT.

This clonotype has just a few counts. This chain joins TRBV5-1 and TRBJ1-4, with no clear D. Germline V gives CDR1 SGHRS, CDR2 YFSETQ. Trimming cost V 2 bases and J 7 bases, with 12 bases left between them. The CDR3 has 14 amino acids. The CDR3 nucleotides are TGCGCCAGCAGCTTCGTCAGTCTCGGTGAAAAACTGTTTTTT. Protein sequence: CASSFVSLGEKLFF.

This clonotype has just a few counts. The CDR3 region is CASRAGDRGTGELFF. The CDR3 DNA is TGTGCCAGTAGGGCCGGCGACAGGGGTACCGGGGAGCTGTTTTTT. The rearrangement uses TRBV19 and TRBJ2-2; 8 bases agree with TRBD1. The CDR3 runs to 15 residues. Trimming took 6 bases from V and 5 from J; bases not matched to a gene: 8. Per germline, CDR1 LNHDA and CDR2 SQIVND (reference sequence).

This clonotype has a count of ten or more. V usage is TRBV28 and J usage is TRBJ1-5, with unresolved D. This CDR3 contains 14 residues. The germline gives CDR1 MDHEN, CDR2 SYDVKM. Trimming cost V 3 bases and J 7 bases, with 13 bases left between them. The CDR3 sequence: CASSFGWGVQPQHF. The CDR3 nucleotides read TGTGCCAGCAGTTTTGGTTGGGGAGTCCAGCCCCAGCATTTT. Drawing the rest from reference TRBV28 and TRBJ1-5, the complete variable domain is DVKVTQSSRYLVKRTGEKVFLECVQDMDHENMFWYRQDPGLGLRLIYFSYDVKMKEKGDIPEGYSVSREKKERFSLILESASTNQTSMYLCASSFGWGVQPQHFGDGTRLSIL.

Details on this clonotype: This clone may be a read error of a much larger clone one base away. The rearrangement links TRBV7-9 to TRBJ1-1, with D hard to call. Per the germline V gene, CDR1 is SEHNR and CDR2 is FQNEAQ (reference sequence). CDR3 length equals 14 residues. Trimming took 3 bases from V and 6 from J, leaving 14 bases between them. As DNA, the CDR3 is TGTGCCAGCAGCTTTTCCTCGTCCCCCCCTGAAGCTTTCTTT. Protein sequence: CASSFSSSPPEAFF.

This clonotype was detected only a few times. This chain joins TRBV19 and TRBJ1-5, with a tentative D call TRBD1 (5 bases). This CDR3 has 13 amino acids. V was trimmed by 8 bases and J by 5 bases, leaving 13 bases between them. The germline V gene encodes CDR1 LNHDA and CDR2 SQIVND (reference sequence). The CDR3 DNA sequence: TGTGCCAGTTGGGGGGGAGGTTATCAGCCCCAGCATTTT. This translates into CASWGGGYQPQHF.

The chain is built from TRBV7-6 and TRBJ1-4; D uncertain. This CDR3 contains 14 residues. From germline, CDR1 is SGHVS and CDR2 FNYEAQ. The V gene lost 1 base and the J gene lost 1 base, with 4 bases spanning the gap. The CDR3: CASSLVGTNEKLFF. The DNA for the CDR3 is TGTGCCAGCAGCTTAGTGGGAACTAATGAAAAACTGTTTTTT. The whole variable domain, filled in from reference TRBV7-6 and TRBJ1-4, reads GAGVSQSPRYKVTKRGQDVALRCDPISGHVSLYWYRQALGQGPEFLTYFNYEAQQDKSGLPNDRFSAERPEGSISTLTIQRTEQRDSAMYRCASSLVGTNEKLFFGSGTQLSVL.